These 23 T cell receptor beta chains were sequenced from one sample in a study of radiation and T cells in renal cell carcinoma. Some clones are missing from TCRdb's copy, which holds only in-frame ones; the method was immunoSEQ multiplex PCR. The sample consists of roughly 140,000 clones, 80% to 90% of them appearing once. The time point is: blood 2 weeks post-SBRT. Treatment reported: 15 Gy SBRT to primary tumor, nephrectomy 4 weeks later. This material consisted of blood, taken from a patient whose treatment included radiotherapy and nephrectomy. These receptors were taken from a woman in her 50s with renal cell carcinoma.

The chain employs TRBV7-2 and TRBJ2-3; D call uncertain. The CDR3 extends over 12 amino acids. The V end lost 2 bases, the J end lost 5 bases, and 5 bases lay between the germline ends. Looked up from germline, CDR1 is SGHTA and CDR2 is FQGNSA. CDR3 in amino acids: CASSLTIDTQYF. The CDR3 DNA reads TGTGCCAGCAGCTTAACGATAGATACGCAGTATTTT.

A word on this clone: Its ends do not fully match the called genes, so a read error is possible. In DNA form, the CDR3 reads TGTGCTAGCAGTCCCGGGACAGGTATTCAAGAGACCCAGTACTTC. This encodes CASSPGTGIQETQYF. The genes are TRBV7-7 and TRBJ2-5; TRBD1 aligns across 8 bases. CDR1 and CDR2 from the germline V gene are SSHAT and FNYEAQ (reference sequence). This CDR3 spans 15 amino acids.

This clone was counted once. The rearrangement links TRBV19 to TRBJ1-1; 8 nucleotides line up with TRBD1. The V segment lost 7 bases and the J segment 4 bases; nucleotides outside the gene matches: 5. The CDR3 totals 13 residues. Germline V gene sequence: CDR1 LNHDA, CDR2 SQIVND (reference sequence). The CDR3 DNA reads TGTGCCAGTAAGGACAGGGCGAGCACTGAAGCTTTCTTT. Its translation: CASKDRASTEAFF.

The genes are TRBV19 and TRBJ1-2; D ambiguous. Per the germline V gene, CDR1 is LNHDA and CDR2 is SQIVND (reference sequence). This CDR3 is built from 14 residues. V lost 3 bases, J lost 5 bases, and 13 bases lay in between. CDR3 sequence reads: CASSIRWESYGYTF. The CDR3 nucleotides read TGTGCCAGTAGTATTCGCTGGGAGAGTTATGGCTACACCTTC.

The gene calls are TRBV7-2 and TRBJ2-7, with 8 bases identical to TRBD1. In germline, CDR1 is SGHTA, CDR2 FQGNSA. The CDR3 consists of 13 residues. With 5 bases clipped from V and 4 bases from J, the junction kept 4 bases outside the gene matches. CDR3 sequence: CASSDRGGYEQYF. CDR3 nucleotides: TGTGCCAGCAGCGACAGGGGAGGATACGAGCAGTACTTC.

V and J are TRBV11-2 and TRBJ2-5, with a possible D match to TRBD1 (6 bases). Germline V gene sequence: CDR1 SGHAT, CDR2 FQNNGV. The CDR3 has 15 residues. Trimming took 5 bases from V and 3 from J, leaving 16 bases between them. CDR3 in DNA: TGTGCCAGCAGCCCAGGGGTGGGACGCAAAGAGACCCAGTACTTC. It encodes CASSPGVGRKETQYF.

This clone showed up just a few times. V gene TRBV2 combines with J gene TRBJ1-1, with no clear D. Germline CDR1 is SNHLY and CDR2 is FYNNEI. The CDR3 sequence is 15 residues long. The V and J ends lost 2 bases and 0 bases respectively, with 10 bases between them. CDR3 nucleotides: TGTGCCAGCAGTGAATTGGGGTTCTTGAACACTGAAGCTTTCTTT. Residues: CASSELGFLNTEAFF.

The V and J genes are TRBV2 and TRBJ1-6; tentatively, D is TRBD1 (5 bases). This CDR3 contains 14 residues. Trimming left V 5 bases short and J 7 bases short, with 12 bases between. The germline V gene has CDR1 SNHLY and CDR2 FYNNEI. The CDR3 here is CASSPGIPNSPLHF. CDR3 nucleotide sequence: TGTGCCAGCAGTCCAGGGATCCCAAATTCACCCCTCCACTTT.

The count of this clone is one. CDR3 coding DNA: TGTGCCAGCAGCTTAGCGGTGCAGCGTCAGCCCCAGCATTTT. It yields the protein CASSLAVQRQPQHF. The chain employs TRBV7-2 and TRBJ1-5; no clear D gene. Trimming removed 0 bases from V and 6 bases from J, with 9 bases in between. Germline CDR1 SGHTA, CDR2 FQGNSA. The CDR3 is 14 residues long. Full variable domain (outside the CDR3, taken from reference TRBV7-2 and TRBJ1-5): GAGVSQSPSNKVTEKGKDVELRCDPISGHTALYWYRQSLGQGLEFLIYFQGNSAPDKSGLPSDRFSAERTGGSVSTLTIQRTQQEDSAVYLCASSLAVQRQPQHFGDGTRLSIL.

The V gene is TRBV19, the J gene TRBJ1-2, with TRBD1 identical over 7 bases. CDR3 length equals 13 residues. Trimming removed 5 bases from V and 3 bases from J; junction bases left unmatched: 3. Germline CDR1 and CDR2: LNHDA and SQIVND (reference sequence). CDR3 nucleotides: TGTGCCAGTAGTGAAACAGGGGACTATGGCTACACCTTC. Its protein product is CASSETGDYGYTF.

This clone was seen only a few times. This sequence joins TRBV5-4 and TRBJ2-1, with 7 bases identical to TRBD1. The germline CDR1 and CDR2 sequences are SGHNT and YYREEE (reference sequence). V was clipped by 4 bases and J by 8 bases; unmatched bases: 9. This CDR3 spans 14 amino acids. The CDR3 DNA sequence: TGTGCCAGCAGCAAGAGACAGGGAAACGATGAGCAGTTCTTC. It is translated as CASSKRQGNDEQFF. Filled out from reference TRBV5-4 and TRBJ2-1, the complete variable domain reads ETGVTQSPTHLIKTRGQQVTLRCSSQSGHNTVSWYQQALGQGPQFIFQYYREEENGRGNFPPRFSGLQFPNYSSELNVNALELDDSALYLCASSKRQGNDEQFFGPGTRLTVL.

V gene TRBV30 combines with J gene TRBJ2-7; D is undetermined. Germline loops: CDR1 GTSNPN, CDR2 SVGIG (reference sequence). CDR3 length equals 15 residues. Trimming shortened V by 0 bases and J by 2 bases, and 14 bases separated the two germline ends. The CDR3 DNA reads TGTGCCTGGAGTGTAGGGTCCGGCCTAGCCTACGAGCAGTACTTC. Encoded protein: CAWSVGSGLAYEQYF.

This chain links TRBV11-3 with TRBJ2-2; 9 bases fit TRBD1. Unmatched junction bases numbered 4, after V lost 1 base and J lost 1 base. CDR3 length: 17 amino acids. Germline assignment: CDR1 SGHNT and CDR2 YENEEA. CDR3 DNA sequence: TGTGCCAGCAGCTTAGGGGACAGGGTTTTGAACACCGGGGAGCTGTTTTTT. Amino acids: CASSLGDRVLNTGELFF.

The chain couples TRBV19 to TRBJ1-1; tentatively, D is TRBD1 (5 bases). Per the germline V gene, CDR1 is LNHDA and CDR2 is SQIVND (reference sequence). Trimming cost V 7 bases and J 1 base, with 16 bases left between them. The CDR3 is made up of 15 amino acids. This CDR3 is CASKGTGPANTEAFF. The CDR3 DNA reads TGTGCCAGTAAGGGAACAGGACCCGCGAACACTGAAGCTTTCTTT.

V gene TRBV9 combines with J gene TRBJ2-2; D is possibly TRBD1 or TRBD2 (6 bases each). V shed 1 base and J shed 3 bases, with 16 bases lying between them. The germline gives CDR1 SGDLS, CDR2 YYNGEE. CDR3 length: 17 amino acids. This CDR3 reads CASSVRRGAGDTGELFF. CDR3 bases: TGTGCCAGCAGCGTACGTAGGGGGGCGGGCGACACCGGGGAGCTGTTTTTT.

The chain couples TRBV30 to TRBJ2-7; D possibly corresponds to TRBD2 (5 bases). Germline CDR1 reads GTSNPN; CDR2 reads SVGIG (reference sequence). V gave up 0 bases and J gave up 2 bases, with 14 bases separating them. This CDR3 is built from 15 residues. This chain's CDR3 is CAWSVLTETTYEQYF. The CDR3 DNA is TGTGCCTGGAGTGTATTAACAGAGACTACCTACGAGCAGTACTTC.

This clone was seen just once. This CDR3 reads CASSLTGANVLTF. CDR3 in DNA: TGTGCCAGCAGCTTAACTGGGGCCAACGTCCTGACTTTC. The gene calls are TRBV5-4 and TRBJ2-6, with D uncertain. Germline CDR1 reads SGHNT; CDR2 reads YYREEE (reference sequence). V was pared by 2 bases and J by 2 bases, with 2 bases between. CDR3 length: 13 residues.

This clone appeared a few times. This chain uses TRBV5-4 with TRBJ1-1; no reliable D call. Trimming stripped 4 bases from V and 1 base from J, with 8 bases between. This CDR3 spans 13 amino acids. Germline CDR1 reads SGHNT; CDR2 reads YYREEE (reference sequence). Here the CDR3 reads CASSVLSNTEAFF. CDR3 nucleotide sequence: TGTGCCAGCAGCGTACTATCGAACACTGAAGCTTTCTTT.

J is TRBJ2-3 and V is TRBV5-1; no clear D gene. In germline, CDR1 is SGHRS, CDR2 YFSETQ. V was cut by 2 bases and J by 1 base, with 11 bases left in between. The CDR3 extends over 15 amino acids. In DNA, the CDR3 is TGCGCCAGCAGCTTCGTAGTGTTTGGCACAGATACGCAGTATTTT. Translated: CASSFVVFGTDTQYF.

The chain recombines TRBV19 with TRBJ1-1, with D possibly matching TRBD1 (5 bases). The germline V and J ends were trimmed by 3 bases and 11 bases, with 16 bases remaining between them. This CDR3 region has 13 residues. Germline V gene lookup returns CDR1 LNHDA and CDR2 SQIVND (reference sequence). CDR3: CASSMGPTSSAFF. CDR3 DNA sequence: TGTGCCAGTAGTATGGGACCGACTTCATCCGCTTTCTTT.

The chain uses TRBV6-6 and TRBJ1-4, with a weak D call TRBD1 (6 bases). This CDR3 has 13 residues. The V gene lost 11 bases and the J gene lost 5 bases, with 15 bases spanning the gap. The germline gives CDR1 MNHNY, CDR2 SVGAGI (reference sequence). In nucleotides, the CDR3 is TGTGCCGGGACCACGGGACAAAATGAAAAACTGTTTTTT. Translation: CAGTTGQNEKLFF.

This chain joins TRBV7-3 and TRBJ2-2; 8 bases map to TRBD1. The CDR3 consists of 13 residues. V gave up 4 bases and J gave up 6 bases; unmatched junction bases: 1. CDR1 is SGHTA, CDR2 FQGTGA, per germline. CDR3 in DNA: TGTGCCAGCAGCTCCAGGGGGCCCGGGGAGCTGTTTTTT. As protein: CASSSRGPGELFF.

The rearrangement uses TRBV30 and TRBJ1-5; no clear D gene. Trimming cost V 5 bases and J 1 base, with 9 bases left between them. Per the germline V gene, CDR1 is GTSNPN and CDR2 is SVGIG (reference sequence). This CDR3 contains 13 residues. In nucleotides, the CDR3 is TGTGCCTGGGCGGCAGGAAGCAATCAGCCCCAGCATTTT. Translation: CAWAAGSNQPQHF.